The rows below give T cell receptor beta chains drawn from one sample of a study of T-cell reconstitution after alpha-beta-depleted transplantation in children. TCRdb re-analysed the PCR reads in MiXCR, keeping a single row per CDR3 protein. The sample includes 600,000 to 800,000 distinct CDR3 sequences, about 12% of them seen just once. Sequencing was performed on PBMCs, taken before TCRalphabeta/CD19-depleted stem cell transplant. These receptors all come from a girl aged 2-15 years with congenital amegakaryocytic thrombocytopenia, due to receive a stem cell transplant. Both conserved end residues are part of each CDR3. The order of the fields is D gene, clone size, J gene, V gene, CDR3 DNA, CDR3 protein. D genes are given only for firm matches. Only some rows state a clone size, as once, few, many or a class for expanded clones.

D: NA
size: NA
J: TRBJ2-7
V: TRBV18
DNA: TGTGCCAGCTCACTTTCAGGACTCGCCGAGCAGTACTTC
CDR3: CASSLSGLAEQYF

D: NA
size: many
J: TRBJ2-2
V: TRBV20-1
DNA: TGCAGTGCTAGTGTTATTAACACCGGGGAGCTGTTTTTT
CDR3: CSASVINTGELFF

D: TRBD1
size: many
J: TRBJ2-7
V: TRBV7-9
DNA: TGTGCCAGCAGCAGTATACTTGGGACAGGGGCCTACGAGCAGTACTTC
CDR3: CASSSILGTGAYEQYF

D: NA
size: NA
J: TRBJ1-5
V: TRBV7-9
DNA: TGTGCCAGCAGCTTAGCACTCGGAGATCAGCCCCAGCATTTT
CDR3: CASSLALGDQPQHF

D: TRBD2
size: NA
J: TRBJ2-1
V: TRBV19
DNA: TGTGCCAGTAGAATCTGGACTAGCGCTTACAATGAGCAGTTCTTC
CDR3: CASRIWTSAYNEQFF

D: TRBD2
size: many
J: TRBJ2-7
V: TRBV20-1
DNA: TGCAGTGCTAGTGGGCTAGCGGGAGAAGAGCAGTACTTC
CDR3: CSASGLAGEEQYF

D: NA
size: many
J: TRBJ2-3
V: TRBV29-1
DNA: TGCAGCGTTGAACAGGGCCGGGAAGATACGCAGTATTTT
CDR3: CSVEQGREDTQYF

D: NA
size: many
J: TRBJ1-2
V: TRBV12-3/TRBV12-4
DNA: TGTGCCAGCAGTTACACAAGACTCCCACGCTATGGCTACACCTTC
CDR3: CASSYTRLPRYGYTF

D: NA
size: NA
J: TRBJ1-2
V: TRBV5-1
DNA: TGCGCCAGCAGCTTTTCAGCGTCTCCGGCTCGGTATGGCTACACCTTC
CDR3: CASSFSASPARYGYTF

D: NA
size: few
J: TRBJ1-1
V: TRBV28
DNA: TGTGCCAGCATGCGCTCCGGATATACCTCGAACACTGAAGCTTTCTTT
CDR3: CASMRSGYTSNTEAFF

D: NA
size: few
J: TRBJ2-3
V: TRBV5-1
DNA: TGCGCCAGCAGCTACCTAGCGAACTTGGGAGATACGCAGTATTTT
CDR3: CASSYLANLGDTQYF

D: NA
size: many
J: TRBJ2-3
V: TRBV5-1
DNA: TGCGCCAGCAGCTGGGGCCGTGACGATACGCAGTATTTT
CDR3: CASSWGRDDTQYF

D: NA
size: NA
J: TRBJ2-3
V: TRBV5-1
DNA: TGCGCCAGCAGGCGGGGATCAGGACCGGGACTGGCAACAGTTACGCAGTATTTT
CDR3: CASRRGSGPGLATVTQYF

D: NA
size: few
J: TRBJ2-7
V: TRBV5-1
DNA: TGCGCCAGCAGCTTCTCCCCACTCTCTTACGAGCAGTACTTC
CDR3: CASSFSPLSYEQYF

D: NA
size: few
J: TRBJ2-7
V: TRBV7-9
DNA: TGTGCCAGCGAGGGTGCATCAGGGGACTACGAGCAGTACTTC
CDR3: CASEGASGDYEQYF